Below are 21 T cell receptor beta chains sequenced from a single sample in a study of molecular identifiers for immune sequencing clone quantification. TCRdb reprocessed the PCR reads via MiXCR and lists one record per CDR3 protein. This table has some 320,000 distinct CDR3 sequences, roughly 23% appearing once. Material: naive CD8+ T cells from blood, with Jurkat cell RNA spiked in. Subset: FACS-sorted CD8+CD4-CCR7+CD45RA+ naive T cells. Source of these receptors: a human donor in good health. Some libraries in this study had Jurkat cell RNA spiked in.

This clonotype was recorded many times. The rearrangement links TRBV12-3 or TRBV12-4 to TRBJ2-3; 7 bases are shared with TRBD1. The V and J ends lost 3 bases and 4 bases, in that order; junction bases with no gene match: 13. The CDR3 consists of 17 residues. CDR3 coding DNA: TGTGCCAGCAGTTTTTTCGGGCCGGCACAGGGGCCAGATACGCAGTATTTT. This gives the protein CASSFFGPAQGPDTQYF.

The chain carries TRBV20-1 and TRBJ2-7; the D is unclear. This CDR3 spans 13 amino acids. V was pared by 8 bases and J by 12 bases, with 26 bases between. Germline-derived CDR1 and CDR2 are DFQATT and SNEGSKA (reference sequence). CDR3 sequence (DNA): TGCAGTAACCAACCCGAAGGCTCCTACGTGCGGTACTTC. Residues: CSNQPEGSYVRYF.

This sequence joins TRBV7-9 and TRBJ2-5, with D possibly TRBD1 on 6 matching bases. V was pared by 5 bases and J by 5 bases, with 15 bases between. CDR3 size: 14 residues. The germline V gene encodes CDR1 SEHNR and CDR2 FQNEAQ (reference sequence). CDR3 DNA: TGTGCCAGCAGCGAACTCATGGACAGCGAGACCCAGTACTTC. It is translated as CASSELMDSETQYF.

The J gene is TRBJ1-2, the V gene TRBV30, with D unresolved. Germline-derived CDR1 and CDR2 are GTSNPN and SVGIG (reference sequence). Trimming shortened V by 6 bases and J by 8 bases, and 19 bases separated the two germline ends. CDR3 length equals 13 residues. CDR3 sequence: CACRGVGSEGYTF. The CDR3 coding sequence is TGTGCCTGCCGCGGGGTGGGGTCTGAAGGCTACACCTTC.

For this clonotype: This may come from a read error, since a much larger clone is one base off. The rearrangement joins TRBV30 to TRBJ2-7, with D perhaps TRBD1 or TRBD2 (5 bases each). In germline, CDR1 is GTSNPN, CDR2 SVGIG (reference sequence). This CDR3 is 12 amino acids long. The CDR3 here is CVWGTWRNEQYF. The CDR3 nucleotides read TGTGTCTGGGGGACCTGGCGCAACGAGCAGTACTTC.

This clonotype was picked up a small number of times. V and J are TRBV4-3 and TRBJ1-5, with D possibly matching TRBD1 (5 bases). CDR1 and CDR2 (germline): LGHNA, YSLEER. The V end lost 0 bases, the J end lost 7 bases, and 16 bases lay between the germline ends. CDR3 length: 16 residues. The CDR3 sequence is CASSQDRITGGQPQHF. In nucleotides, the CDR3 is TGCGCCAGCAGCCAAGATCGAATTACAGGAGGGCAGCCCCAGCATTTT.

In this sample, this clonotype turned up many times. The gene calls are TRBV5-4 and TRBJ2-7; 9 nucleotides agree with TRBD2. The CDR3 loop spans 15 amino acids. J lost 3 bases, V lost 4 bases, and 8 bases had no gene match. Per the germline V gene, CDR1 is SGHNT and CDR2 is YYREEE (reference sequence). DNA for the CDR3: TGTGCCAGCAGCCCCCGGAGTAGCGGGAGCTACGAGCAGTACTTC. Its translation is CASSPRSSGSYEQYF.

This clonotype was seen many times. The CDR3 nucleotides read TGTGCCACCAGTGATCAGGTGACTAGCGGGATCGCAATGAAGCAGTTCTTC. Its protein product is CATSDQVTSGIAMKQFF. This chain links TRBV24-1 with TRBJ2-1, with 11 bases aligning to TRBD2. The V segment lost 3 bases and the J segment 11 bases; nucleotides outside the gene matches: 14. The CDR3 length is 17 residues. The germline gives CDR1 KGHDR, CDR2 SFDVKD.

This clonotype was observed many times. The CDR3 reads CASSSNRDAYSYNEQFF. CDR3 in DNA: TGTGCCAGCAGTTCGAACCGGGACGCTTACTCCTACAATGAGCAGTTCTTC. J is TRBJ2-1 and V is TRBV7-9; D may be TRBD1 or TRBD2 (5 bases each). Per germline, CDR1 SEHNR and CDR2 FQNEAQ (reference sequence). V was pared by 6 bases and J by 0 bases, with 18 bases between. The CDR3 spans 17 residues. The variable domain in full, completed from reference TRBV7-9 and TRBJ2-1, reads DTGVSQNPRHKITKRGQNVTFRCDPISEHNRLYWYRQTLGQGPEFLTYFQNEAQLEKSRLLSDRFSAERPKGSFSTLEIQRTEQGDSAMYLCASSSNRDAYSYNEQFFGPGTRLTVL.

The table lists this clonotype with many counts. The chain recombines TRBV5-6 with TRBJ1-1, with D possibly being TRBD1 (6 bases). Germline lookup yields CDR1 SGHDT and CDR2 YYEEEE. Trimming removed 2 bases at V and 5 bases at J, with 13 bases between. The CDR3 consists of 14 residues. CDR3 amino acids: CASSFAAGETEAFF. The CDR3 coding sequence is TGTGCCAGCAGCTTTGCTGCAGGGGAAACTGAAGCTTTCTTT.

This clonotype was counted at least ten times. The CDR3 bases are TGTGCCAGCAGCTTTCTGGGGCCGCCGAACACTGAAGCTTTCTTT. Residues: CASSFLGPPNTEAFF. The chain combines TRBV7-9 with TRBJ1-1; possible D gene TRBD1, 5 bases. This CDR3 is built from 15 residues. Germline V gene sequence: CDR1 SEHNR, CDR2 FQNEAQ (reference sequence). The V gene lost 3 bases and the J gene lost 1 base, with 12 bases spanning the gap.

With respect to this clonotype: Sequence at one end of the junction differs from germline and may be a read error. J is TRBJ2-3 and V is TRBV4-1; D is unclear. Looked up from germline, CDR1 is MGHRA and CDR2 is YSYEKL. There are 14 residues in the CDR3. The CDR3: CATSQDPQLDTQYF. The DNA for the CDR3 is TGCGCCACCAGCCAAGATCCTCAGCTAGATACGCAGTATTTT.

As for this clonotype: Since the CDR3 does not end with the conserved phenylalanine or tryptophan, this likely comes from a read error. The rearrangement joins TRBV27 to TRBJ2-7, with unresolved D. This CDR3 has 13 residues. CDR1 is MNHEY, CDR2 SMNVEV, per germline (reference sequence). The germline V and J ends were trimmed by 6 bases and 3 bases, with 12 bases remaining between them. The CDR3 here is CASSTDGSYEQYS. CDR3 in DNA: TGTGCCAGCAGCACGGACGGCAGCTACGAGCAGTACTCC.

On this clonotype: One end of the junction fails to match germline, which may point to a read error. The rearrangement joins TRBV2 to TRBJ2-7, with D perhaps assigned TRBD1 or TRBD2 (6 bases each). The germline gives CDR1 SNHLY, CDR2 FYNNEI. The CDR3 extends over 14 amino acids. This chain's CDR3 is CASGEGGTTYEQYF. CDR3 nucleotides: TGTGCCAGCGGTGAAGGGGGGACAACCTACGAGCAGTACTTC.

This clonotype was recorded at least ten times. The chain links TRBV3-1 to TRBJ2-1, with D uncertain. CDR1 and CDR2 from the germline V gene are LGHDT and YNNKEL (reference sequence). V was clipped by 4 bases and J by 5 bases, with 6 bases between them. The CDR3 runs to 12 residues. DNA for the CDR3: TGTGCCAGCAGCCCCGGAGACAATGAGCAGTTCTTC. Its protein is CASSPGDNEQFF.

The table lists this clonotype with a few counts. The rearrangement uses TRBV7-2 and TRBJ2-1; the match to TRBD2 covers 8 bases. The trim removed 2 bases at V and 7 bases at J, leaving 13 bases unmatched. This CDR3 spans 17 amino acids. From germline, CDR1 is SGHTA and CDR2 FQGNSA. CDR3 protein: CASSLLAGQPGTNEQFF. Here the CDR3 DNA reads TGTGCCAGCAGCTTATTAGCGGGGCAACCCGGGACAAATGAGCAGTTCTTC.

This clonotype has just a few counts. V gene TRBV27 combines with J gene TRBJ1-1, with D possibly matching TRBD1 (5 bases). The CDR3 loop spans 15 amino acids. CDR1 and CDR2 from the germline V gene are MNHEY and SMNVEV (reference sequence). V gave up 6 bases and J gave up 1 base, with 15 bases separating them. The CDR3 is CASRTALESNTEAFF. CDR3 nucleotides: TGTGCCAGCAGGACAGCCCTAGAATCGAACACTGAAGCTTTCTTT.

The sample holds many counts of this clonotype. The chain uses TRBV4-1 and TRBJ2-3; D gene uncertain. The V gene's germline CDR1 is MGHRA and CDR2 YSYEKL. CDR3 length: 18 amino acids. V lost 0 bases and J lost 4, with 20 bases in between. CDR3 sequence (DNA): TGCGCCAGCAGCCAAGATAGTACGGGCCAGTCCCCGCCAGATACGCAGTATTTT. Encoded protein: CASSQDSTGQSPPDTQYF.

This clonotype has ten or more counts. CDR3 protein: CASSLEASPGPNTEAFF. The CDR3 DNA is TGTGCCAGCAGCTTAGAGGCCTCGCCAGGACCGAACACTGAAGCTTTCTTT. The chain recombines TRBV7-6 with TRBJ1-1; D gene uncertain. From germline, CDR1 is SGHVS and CDR2 FNYEAQ. V lost 1 base to trimming and J lost 1 base, with 16 bases between them. The CDR3 is made up of 17 amino acids.

This clonotype was observed many times. V is TRBV7-9 and J is TRBJ2-5; TRBD2 matches at 11 bases. The germline CDR1 and CDR2 sequences are SEHNR and FQNEAQ (reference sequence). The CDR3 covers 16 residues. V trimming: 4 bases; J trimming: 1 base; junction bases outside the gene matches: 5. The CDR3 sequence: CASSSTSGDTQETQYF. In DNA form, the CDR3 reads TGTGCCAGCAGCTCGACTAGCGGGGATACCCAAGAGACCCAGTACTTC.

This clonotype has just one count. This may come from a read error, since a much larger clone is one base off. Likely a read error: the CDR3 ends without its conserved phenylalanine or tryptophan. The gene calls are TRBV7-9 and TRBJ2-1; 8 bases are a match to TRBD2. After removal of 8 bases from V and 9 bases from J, the junction contained 15 bases not matched to a gene. Per the germline V gene, CDR1 is SEHNR and CDR2 is FQNEAQ (reference sequence). The CDR3 runs to 15 residues. Here the CDR3 reads CASFSLSGGPSEQFS. CDR3 DNA sequence: TGTGCCAGCTTCAGCTTGTCGGGGGGGCCATCTGAGCAGTTCTCC.